This T cell receptor (beta chain) was documented in a study of shared clonotypes between healthy human individuals. Germline values: CDR1 SGHDN, CDR2 FVKESK. The CDR3 has 16 residues. V lost 2 bases to trimming and J lost 3 bases; unmatched junction nucleotides: 7. Study outcomes and limitations: Non-shared clonotypes had lower generation probabilities than those shared by all four donors.

Sequenced by immunoSEQ multiplex PCR; TCRdb stores in-frame clones only, minus some. The data show roughly 700,000 clones, roughly 70% seen once. In this sample, this clone turned up once. Its antigen is not known. The V and J genes are TRBV14 and TRBJ1-3; 7 bases align to TRBD1. The receptor was isolated from a woman aged 25-40 years in good health. The specimen sequenced was memory CD4+ T cells sorted from blood. Noted subset: CD45RA-negative fraction. CDR3 region: CASSQLQGYGGNTIYF. The CDR3 nucleotides are TGTGCCAGCAGCCAACTACAGGGGTACGGTGGAAACACCATATATTTT. The whole variable domain, remainder taken from reference TRBV14 and TRBJ1-3, is EAGVTQFPSHSVIEKGQTVTLRCDPISGHDNLYWYRRVMGKEIKFLLHFVKESKQDESGMPNNRFLAERTGGTYSTLKVQPAELEDSGVYFCASSQLQGYGGNTIYFGEGSWLTVV.